This TCR beta chain emerged from a study of T cells in Graves' hyperthyroidism and ophthalmopathy. Germline loops: CDR1 SGHVS, CDR2 FNYEAQ. CDR3 length: 15 residues. V was trimmed by 1 base and J by 6 bases, leaving 10 bases between them. Orbital computed tomography and thyroid ultrasound, together with serum TRAb and thyroxine and clinical symptoms, were used for diagnoses. Remarks on this clonotype: The antigen is not known.

Points from the study as a whole: Blood samples included most of the expanded thyroid clonotypes exceeding 0.001.

TCR beta CDR3 sequences were amplified from RNA transcripts. HTBI primers were the set used in a first-round RT-PCR of the TCR CDR3. In TCRdb, the multiplex PCR reads were re-called with MiXCR into one record per CDR3 protein. The data contain 500,000 to 650,000 distinct CDR3 sequences, 46% of them singletons. The chain uses TRBV7-6 and TRBJ1-6, with D perhaps matching TRBD1 (5 bases). The source of this sequence is an adult woman with Graves' disease, either hyperthyroidism or ophthalmopathy (not recorded which). Sequenced input: peripheral blood or thyroid tissue (not recorded which). The CDR3 loop reads CASSLDSGANSPLHF. In nucleotides, the CDR3 is TGTGCCAGCAGCTTAGATAGCGGGGCTAATTCACCCCTCCACTTT.